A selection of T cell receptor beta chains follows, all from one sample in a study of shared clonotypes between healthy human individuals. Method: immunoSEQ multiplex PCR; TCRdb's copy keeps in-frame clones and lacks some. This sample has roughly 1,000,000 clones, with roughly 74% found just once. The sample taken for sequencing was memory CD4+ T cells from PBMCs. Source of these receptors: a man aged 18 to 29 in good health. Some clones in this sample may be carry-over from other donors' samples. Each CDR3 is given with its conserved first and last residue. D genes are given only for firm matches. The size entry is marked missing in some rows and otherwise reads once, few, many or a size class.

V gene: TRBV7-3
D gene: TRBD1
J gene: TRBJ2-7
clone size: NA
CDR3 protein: CASSSGQGVAEQYF
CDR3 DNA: TGTGCCAGCAGCTCCGGACAGGGAGTGGCCGAGCAGTACTTC

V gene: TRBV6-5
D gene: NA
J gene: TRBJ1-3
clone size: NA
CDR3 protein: CATHRDSGNTIYF
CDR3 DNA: TGTGCCACCCACAGGGACTCTGGAAACACCATATATTTT

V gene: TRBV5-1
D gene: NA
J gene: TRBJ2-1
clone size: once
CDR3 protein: CASSRGTGYNEQFF
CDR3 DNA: TGCGCCAGCAGCAGAGGGACGGGTTACAATGAGCAGTTCTTC

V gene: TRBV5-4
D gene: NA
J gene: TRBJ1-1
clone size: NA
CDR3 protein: CASYSGSDMNTEAFF
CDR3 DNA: TGTGCCAGCTACTCTGGAAGCGACATGAACACTGAAGCTTTCTTT

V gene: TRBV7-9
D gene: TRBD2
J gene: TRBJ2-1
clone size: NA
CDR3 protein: CASSPWTSGLQNEQFF
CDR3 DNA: TGTGCCAGCAGCCCCTGGACTAGCGGACTCCAAAATGAGCAGTTCTTC

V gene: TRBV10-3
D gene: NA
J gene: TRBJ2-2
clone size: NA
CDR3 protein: CAISKTGQHQITGELFF
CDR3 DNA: TGTGCCATCAGCAAGACAGGCCAGCACCAGATTACCGGGGAGCTGTTTTTT

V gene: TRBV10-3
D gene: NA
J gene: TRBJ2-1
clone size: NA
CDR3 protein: CAISESQGRVNEQFF
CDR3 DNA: TGTGCCATCAGTGAGTCGCAGGGGCGGGTTAATGAGCAGTTCTTC

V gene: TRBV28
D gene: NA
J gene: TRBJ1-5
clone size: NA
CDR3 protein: CASSSLGGSSNQPQHF
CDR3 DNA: TGTGCCAGCAGCTCCCTGGGGGGTTCGAGCAATCAGCCCCAGCATTTT

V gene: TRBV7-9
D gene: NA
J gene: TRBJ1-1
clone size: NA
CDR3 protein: CASSSQGVMNTEAFF
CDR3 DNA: TGTGCCAGCAGCTCACAGGGAGTCATGAACACTGAAGCTTTCTTT

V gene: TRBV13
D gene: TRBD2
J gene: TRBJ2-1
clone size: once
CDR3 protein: CASSLGLANNEQFF
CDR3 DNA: TGTGCCAGCAGCCTGGGACTAGCGAACAATGAGCAGTTCTTC

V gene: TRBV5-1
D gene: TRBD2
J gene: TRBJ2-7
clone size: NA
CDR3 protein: CASSLVATGTSGNYEQYF
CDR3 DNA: TGCGCCAGCAGCTTGGTCGCGACCGGGACTAGCGGGAACTACGAGCAGTACTTC

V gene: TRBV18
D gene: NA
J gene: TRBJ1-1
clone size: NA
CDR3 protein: CASSPLMGKGTEAFF
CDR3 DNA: TGTGCCAGCTCACCTCTAATGGGTAAGGGAACTGAAGCTTTCTTT

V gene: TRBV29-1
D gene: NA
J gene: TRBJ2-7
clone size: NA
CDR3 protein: CSVERGDSYEQYF
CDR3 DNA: TGCAGCGTTGAACGGGGCGACTCCTACGAGCAGTACTTC

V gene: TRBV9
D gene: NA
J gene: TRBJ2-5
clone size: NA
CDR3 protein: CASSGLGGQPWETQYF
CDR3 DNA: TGTGCCAGCAGCGGACTGGGGGGGCAGCCATGGGAGACCCAGTACTTC

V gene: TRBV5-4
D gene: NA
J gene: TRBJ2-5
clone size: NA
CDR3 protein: CASSFFGGPGTQYF
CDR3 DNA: TGTGCCAGCAGCTTCTTTGGGGGCCCGGGGACCCAGTACTTC

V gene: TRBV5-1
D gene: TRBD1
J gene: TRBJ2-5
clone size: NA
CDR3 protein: CASSPGTGGETQYF
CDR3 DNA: TGCGCCAGCAGCCCGGGCACAGGGGGAGAGACCCAGTACTTC

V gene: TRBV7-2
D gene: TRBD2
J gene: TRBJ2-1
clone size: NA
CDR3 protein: CASSLGLAGGINEQFF
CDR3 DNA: TGTGCCAGCAGCTTAGGACTAGCGGGAGGGATCAATGAGCAGTTCTTC

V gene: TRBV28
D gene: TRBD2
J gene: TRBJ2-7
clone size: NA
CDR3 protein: CASRPSGTSGSFTWSYEQYF
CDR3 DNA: TGTGCCAGCAGACCTTCCGGGACTAGCGGGAGTTTCACTTGGTCCTACGAGCAGTACTTC

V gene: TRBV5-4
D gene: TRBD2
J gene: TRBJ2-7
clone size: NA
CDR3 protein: CASSLGGTSGSASYEQYF
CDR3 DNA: TGTGCCAGCAGCTTGGGTGGGACTAGCGGAAGTGCCTCCTACGAGCAGTACTTC

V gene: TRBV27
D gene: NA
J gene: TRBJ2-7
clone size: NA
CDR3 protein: CASSLESPGQVPGEQYF
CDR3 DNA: TGTGCCAGCAGTTTAGAAAGTCCGGGACAAGTTCCGGGCGAGCAGTACTTC

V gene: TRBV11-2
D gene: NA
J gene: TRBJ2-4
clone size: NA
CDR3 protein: CASSLVSGTQNIQYF
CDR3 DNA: TGTGCCAGCAGCTTAGTTTCCGGGACACAAAACATTCAGTACTTC

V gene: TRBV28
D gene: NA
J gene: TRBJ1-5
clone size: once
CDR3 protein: CATRATNYGQHNQPQHF
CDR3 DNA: TGTGCCACCAGAGCGACGAACTATGGACAGCACAATCAGCCCCAGCATTTT

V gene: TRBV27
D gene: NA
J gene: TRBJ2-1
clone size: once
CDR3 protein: CASSLSQAHNEQFF
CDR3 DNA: TGTGCCAGCAGTTTATCCCAGGCTCACAATGAGCAGTTCTTC

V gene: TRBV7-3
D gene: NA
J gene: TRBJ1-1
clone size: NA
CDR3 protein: CASSVRESTEAFF
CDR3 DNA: TGTGCCAGCAGTGTTCGGGAGAGTACTGAAGCTTTCTTT

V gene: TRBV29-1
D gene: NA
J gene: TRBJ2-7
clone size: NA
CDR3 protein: CSVGAAYEQYF
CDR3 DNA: TGCAGCGTAGGGGCTGCCTACGAGCAGTACTTC

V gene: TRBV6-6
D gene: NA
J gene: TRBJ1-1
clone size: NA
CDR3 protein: CASSYGQSTEAFF
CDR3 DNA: TGTGCCAGCAGTTACGGACAGTCCACTGAAGCTTTCTTT

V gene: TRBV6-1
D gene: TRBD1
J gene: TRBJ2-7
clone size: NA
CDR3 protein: CASSERTGYSAQYF
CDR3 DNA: TGTGCCAGCAGTGAGAGGACAGGGTACAGCGCGCAGTACTTC

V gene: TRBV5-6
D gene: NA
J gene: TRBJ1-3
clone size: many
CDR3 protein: CASSSITGYTIYF
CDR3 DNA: TGTGCCAGCAGCTCTATTACTGGGTACACCATATATTTT

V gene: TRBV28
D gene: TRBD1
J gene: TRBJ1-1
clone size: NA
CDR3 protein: CASSPHRGWNTEAFF
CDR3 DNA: TGTGCCAGCAGTCCCCACAGGGGTTGGAACACTGAAGCTTTCTTT

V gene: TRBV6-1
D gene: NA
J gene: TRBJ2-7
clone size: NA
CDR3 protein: CASSDSRWEQYF
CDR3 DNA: TGTGCCAGCAGTGATAGTCGTTGGGAGCAGTACTTC

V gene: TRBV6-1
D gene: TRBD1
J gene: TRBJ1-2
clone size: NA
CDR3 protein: CASREDRDYGYTF
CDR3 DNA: TGTGCCAGCAGAGAAGACAGGGACTATGGCTACACCTTC

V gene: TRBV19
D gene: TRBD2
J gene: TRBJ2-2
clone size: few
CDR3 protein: CASSATSGSNTGELFF
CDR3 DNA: TGTGCCAGTAGTGCAACTAGCGGATCGAACACCGGGGAGCTGTTTTTT

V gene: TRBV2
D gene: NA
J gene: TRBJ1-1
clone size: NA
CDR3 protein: CASTPNTLNTEAFF
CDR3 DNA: TGTGCCAGCACCCCTAACACTTTGAACACTGAAGCTTTCTTT

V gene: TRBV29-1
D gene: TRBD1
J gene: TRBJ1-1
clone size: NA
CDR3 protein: CSVVSPGTGNTEAFF
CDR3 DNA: TGCAGCGTTGTGTCACCCGGGACAGGGAACACTGAAGCTTTCTTT

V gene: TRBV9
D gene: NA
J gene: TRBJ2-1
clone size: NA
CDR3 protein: CASSATPRPEFDEQFF
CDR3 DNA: TGTGCCAGCAGCGCAACCCCCAGACCCGAGTTCGATGAGCAGTTCTTC

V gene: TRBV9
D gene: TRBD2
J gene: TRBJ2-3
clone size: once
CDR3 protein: CASSATSGRTDTQYF
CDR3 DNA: TGTGCCAGCAGCGCGACTAGCGGGAGGACAGATACGCAGTATTTT

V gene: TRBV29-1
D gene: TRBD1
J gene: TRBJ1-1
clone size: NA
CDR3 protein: CSVGLGRGLTEAFF
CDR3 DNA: TGCAGCGTTGGTCTTGGCAGGGGGTTGACTGAAGCTTTCTTT

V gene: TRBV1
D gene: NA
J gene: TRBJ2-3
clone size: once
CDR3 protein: CTSSQETSGKRNTQYF
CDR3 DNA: TGCACCAGCAGCCAAGAGACTAGCGGGAAAAGGAATACGCAGTATTTT

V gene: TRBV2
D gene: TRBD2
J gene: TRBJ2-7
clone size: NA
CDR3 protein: CASGAGVFTYEQYF
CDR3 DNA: TGTGCCAGCGGGGCGGGAGTGTTTACCTACGAGCAGTACTTC

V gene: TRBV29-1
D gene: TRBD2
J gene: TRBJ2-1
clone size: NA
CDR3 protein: CSGGLAANEQFF
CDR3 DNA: TGCAGCGGCGGACTAGCTGCCAATGAGCAGTTCTTC

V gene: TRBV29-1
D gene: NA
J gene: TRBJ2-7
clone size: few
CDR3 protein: CSATKGYEQYF
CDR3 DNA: TGCAGCGCAACCAAGGGCTACGAGCAGTACTTC

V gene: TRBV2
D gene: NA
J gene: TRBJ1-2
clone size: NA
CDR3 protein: CASSEVPGAGYTF
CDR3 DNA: TGTGCCAGCAGTGAAGTGCCAGGGGCTGGCTACACCTTC